This T cell receptor (beta chain) was profiled in a study of identical twins. Study-level findings and limits: Memory repertoires showed no such pattern, whereas abundant cord blood beta clonotypes carried fewer insertions. Invariant MAIT and iNKT cells may have partly biased zero-insertion analyses.

A few counts support this clonotype. Its antigen is still unknown. In every case, the donor was a healthy Caucasian. TCRdb passed the 5' RACE reads through MiXCR, listing each CDR3 protein once. The sample includes 270,000 or so distinct CDR3 sequences, approximately 8.3% of them seen just once. The same specimen was also included in a second study, on yellow fever vaccine responses in identical twins.

Material for sequencing was CD8+ T cells sorted from blood. This clonotype was obtained from a woman aged 18-29 years in good health.

The CDR3 spells CASSEEGYYGYTF. CDR3 coding DNA: TGTGCCAGCAGTGAAGAGGGGTACTATGGCTACACCTTC. This chain links TRBV6-4 with TRBJ1-2; D may be TRBD1 (5 bases). The germline V gene encodes CDR1 MRHNA and CDR2 SNTAGT. CDR3 length: 13 residues. V lost 3 bases and J lost 3, with 8 bases in between.